This TCR beta chain was captured by sequencing in a study of siplizumab effects on memory and regulatory T cells. The CDR3 consists of 14 residues. The V gene's germline CDR1 is PRHDT and CDR2 FYEKMQ (reference sequence). V shed 4 bases, J shed 10 bases, and the junction held 9 bases outside the gene matches. Concerning this clone itself: Its antigen is still unknown.

Around 9.1 x 10^4 TCR templates per sample were sequenced. The assay was immunoSEQ multiplex PCR, and TCRdb's table has in-frame clones only and misses some. The sample holds about 110,000 clones; approximately 94% are singletons and the top ten take about 0.34%. Whole-study results and caveats: Where siplizumab was present, mappable alloreactive CD4+ clones averaged about 70% Treg-derived, compared with more than 25% in controls. Naive T cells apparently outstripped memory cells in diversity and seemed major alloresponse contributors. Tregs that proliferated in siplizumab cultures did not have their suppressive function confirmed.

Sequencing input: CD4+ T cells sorted from blood. V and J are TRBV13 and TRBJ2-1; 8 nucleotides align to TRBD1. This TCR was recovered from a human donor in good health. The CDR3 DNA reads TGTGCCAGCAGCTCGAGACCTCAGGGGGCGGAGCAGTTCTTC. This sequence encodes CASSSRPQGAEQFF.